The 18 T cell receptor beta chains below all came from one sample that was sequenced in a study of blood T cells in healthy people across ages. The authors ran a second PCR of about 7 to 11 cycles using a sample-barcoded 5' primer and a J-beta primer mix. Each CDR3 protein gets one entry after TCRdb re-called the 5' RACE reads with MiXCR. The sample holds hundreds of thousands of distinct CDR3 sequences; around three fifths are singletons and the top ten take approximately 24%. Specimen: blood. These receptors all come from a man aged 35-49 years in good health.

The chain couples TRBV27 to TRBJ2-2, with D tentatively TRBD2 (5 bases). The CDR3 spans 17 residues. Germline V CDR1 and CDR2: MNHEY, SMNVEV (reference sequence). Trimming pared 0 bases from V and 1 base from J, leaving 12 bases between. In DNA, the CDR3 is TGTGCCAGCAGTTTATCGATCCTAGCAAGGAACACCGGGGAGCTGTTTTTT. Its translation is CASSLSILARNTGELFF.

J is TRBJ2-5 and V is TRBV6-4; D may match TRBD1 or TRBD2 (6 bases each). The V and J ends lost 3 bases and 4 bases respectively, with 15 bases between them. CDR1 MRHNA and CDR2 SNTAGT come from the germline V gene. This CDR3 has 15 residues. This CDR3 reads CASSEGGAVGETQYF. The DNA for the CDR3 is TGTGCCAGCAGTGAGGGGGGCGCCGTAGGAGAGACCCAGTACTTC.

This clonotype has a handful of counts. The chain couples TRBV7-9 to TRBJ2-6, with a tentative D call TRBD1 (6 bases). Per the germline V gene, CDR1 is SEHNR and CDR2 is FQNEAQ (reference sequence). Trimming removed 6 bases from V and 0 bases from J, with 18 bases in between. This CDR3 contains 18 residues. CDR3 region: CASSPYRVAASGANVLTF. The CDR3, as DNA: TGTGCCAGCAGTCCTTACAGGGTGGCAGCCTCTGGGGCCAACGTCCTGACTTTC.

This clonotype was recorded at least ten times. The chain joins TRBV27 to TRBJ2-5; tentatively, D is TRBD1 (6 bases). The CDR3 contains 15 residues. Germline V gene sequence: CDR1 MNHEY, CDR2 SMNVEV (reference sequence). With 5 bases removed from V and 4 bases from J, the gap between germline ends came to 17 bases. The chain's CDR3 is CASSKDIWGRETQYF. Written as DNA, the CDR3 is TGTGCCAGCAGTAAAGACATTTGGGGGCGAGAGACCCAGTACTTC.

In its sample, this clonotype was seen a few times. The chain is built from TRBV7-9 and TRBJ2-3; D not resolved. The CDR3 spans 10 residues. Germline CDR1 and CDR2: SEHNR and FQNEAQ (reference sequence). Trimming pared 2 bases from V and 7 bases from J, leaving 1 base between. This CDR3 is CASSLNTQYF. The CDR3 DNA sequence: TGTGCCAGCAGCTTAAATACGCAGTATTTT.

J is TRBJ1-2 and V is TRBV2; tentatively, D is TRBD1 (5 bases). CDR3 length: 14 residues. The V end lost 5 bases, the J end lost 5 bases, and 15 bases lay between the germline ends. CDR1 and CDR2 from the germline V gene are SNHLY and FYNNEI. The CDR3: CASSKMTAKYGYTF. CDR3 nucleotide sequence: TGTGCCAGCAGTAAAATGACAGCGAAATATGGCTACACCTTC. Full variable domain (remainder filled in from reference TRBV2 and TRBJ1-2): EPEVTQTPSHQVTQMGQEVILRCVPISNHLYFYWYRQILGQKVEFLVSFYNNEISEKSEIFDDQFSVERPDGSNFTLKIRSTKLEDSAMYFCASSKMTAKYGYTFGSGTRLTVV.

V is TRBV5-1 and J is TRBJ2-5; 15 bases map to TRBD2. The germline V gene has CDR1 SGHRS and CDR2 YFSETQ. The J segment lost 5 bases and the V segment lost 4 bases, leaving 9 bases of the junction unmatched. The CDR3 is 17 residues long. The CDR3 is CASSPGLAGGPPETQYF. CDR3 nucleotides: TGCGCCAGCAGCCCAGGACTAGCGGGGGGGCCCCCGGAGACCCAGTACTTC.

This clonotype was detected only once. The CDR3 region is CASSLEPRLLERTSYNEQFF. In DNA, the CDR3 is TGTGCCAGCAGCTTAGAACCCCGATTGTTGGAGCGGACCTCCTACAATGAGCAGTTCTTC. The chain couples TRBV7-6 to TRBJ2-1; tentatively, D is TRBD2 (5 bases). Germline V CDR1 and CDR2: SGHVS, FNYEAQ. Trimming removed 1 base at V and 0 bases at J, with 22 bases between. CDR3 size: 20 residues.

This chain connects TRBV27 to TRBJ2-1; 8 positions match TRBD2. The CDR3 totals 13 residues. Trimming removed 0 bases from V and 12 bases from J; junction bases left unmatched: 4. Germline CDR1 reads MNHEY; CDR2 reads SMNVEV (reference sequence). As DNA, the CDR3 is TGTGCCAGCAGTTTATCGGGCGGGACTAGGCAGTTCTTC. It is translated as CASSLSGGTRQFF.

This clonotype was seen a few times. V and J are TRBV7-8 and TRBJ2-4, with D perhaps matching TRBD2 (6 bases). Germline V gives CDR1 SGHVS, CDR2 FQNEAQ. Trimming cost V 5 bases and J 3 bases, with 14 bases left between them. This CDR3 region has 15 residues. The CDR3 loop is CASSPPGVSKNIQYF. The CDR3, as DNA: TGTGCCAGCAGCCCACCGGGGGTGAGCAAAAACATTCAGTACTTC.

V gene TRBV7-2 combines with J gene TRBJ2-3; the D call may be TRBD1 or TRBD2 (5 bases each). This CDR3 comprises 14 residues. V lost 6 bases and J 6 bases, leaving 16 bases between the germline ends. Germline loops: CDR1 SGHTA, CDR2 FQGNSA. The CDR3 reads CASRAPRDGDTQYF. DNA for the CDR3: TGTGCCAGCAGAGCACCCCGGGACGGGGATACGCAGTATTTT.

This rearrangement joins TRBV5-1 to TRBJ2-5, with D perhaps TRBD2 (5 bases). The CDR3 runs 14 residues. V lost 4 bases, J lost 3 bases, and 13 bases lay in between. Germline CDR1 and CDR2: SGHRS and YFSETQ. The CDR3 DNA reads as TGCGCCAGCAGCATTAACGGGGTTGAAGAGACCCAGTACTTC. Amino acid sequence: CASSINGVEETQYF.

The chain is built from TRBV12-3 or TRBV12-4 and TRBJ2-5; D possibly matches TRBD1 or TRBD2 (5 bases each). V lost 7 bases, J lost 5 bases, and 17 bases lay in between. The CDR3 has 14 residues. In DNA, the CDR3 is TGTGCCAGCAACACCTTAGGGGAGTTTGAGACCCAGTACTTC. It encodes CASNTLGEFETQYF.

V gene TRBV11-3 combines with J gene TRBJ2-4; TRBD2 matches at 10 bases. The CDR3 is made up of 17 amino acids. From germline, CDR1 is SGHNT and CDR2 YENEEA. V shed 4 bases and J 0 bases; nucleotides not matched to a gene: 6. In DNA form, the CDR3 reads TGTGCCAGCAGCTCAACCCGACTAGCGGGAGCCAAAAACATTCAGTACTTC. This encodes CASSSTRLAGAKNIQYF.

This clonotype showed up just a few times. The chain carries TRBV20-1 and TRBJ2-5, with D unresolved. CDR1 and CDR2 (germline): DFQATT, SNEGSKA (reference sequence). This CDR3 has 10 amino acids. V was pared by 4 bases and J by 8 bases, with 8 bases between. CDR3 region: CSATQRTQYF. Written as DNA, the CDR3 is TGCAGTGCTACCCAGAGAACCCAGTACTTC.

CDR3 in DNA: TGTGCCAGCAGCACCCGGACTAGCGGGTCCTACAATGAGCAGTTCTTC. Amino acids: CASSTRTSGSYNEQFF. This chain joins TRBV9 and TRBJ2-1; TRBD2 matches 11 bases. Germline V lookup: CDR1 SGDLS, CDR2 YYNGEE. V shed 4 bases, J shed 1 base, and the junction held 4 bases outside the gene matches. The CDR3 consists of 16 residues.

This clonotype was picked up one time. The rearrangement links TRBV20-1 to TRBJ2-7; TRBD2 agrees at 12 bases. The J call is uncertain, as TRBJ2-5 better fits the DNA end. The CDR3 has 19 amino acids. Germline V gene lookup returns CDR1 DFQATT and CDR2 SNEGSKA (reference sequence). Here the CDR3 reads CSARDLLTSGGRGSETQYF. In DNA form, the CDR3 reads TGCAGTGCTAGAGACCTGCTTACTAGCGGGGGGAGAGGGAGCGAGACCCAGTACTTC.

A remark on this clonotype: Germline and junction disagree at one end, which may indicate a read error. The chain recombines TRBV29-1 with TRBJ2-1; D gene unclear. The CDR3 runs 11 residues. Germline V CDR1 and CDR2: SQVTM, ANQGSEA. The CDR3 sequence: CNVLSRGGQFF. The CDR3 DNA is TGTAACGTACTGAGTCGTGGCGGGCAGTTCTTC.